This T cell receptor beta chain was recovered during a study of cytomegalovirus exposure and HLA in healthy donors. This PCR relied on a set of 60 Vbeta primers and 13 Jbeta primers. TCRdb's copy holds only in-frame clones and misses some; the assay was immunoSEQ multiplex PCR. The repertoire holds under 110,000 clones, with 70% to 80% as singletons. The V gene lost 3 bases and the J gene lost 3 bases, with 9 bases spanning the gap. This CDR3 is 13 amino acids long. The germline V gene has CDR1 MNHNS and CDR2 SASEGT. Whole-study results and caveats: In presence/absence analyses, roughly uniform sequencing depth across donors was assumed. Most TCR sequences proved rare, with some public TCRs found in many donors. An analysis that came later showed most CMV-associated TCR beta chains appearing HLA-restricted.

The count of this clone is one. Antigen: not known. J is TRBJ2-7 and V is TRBV6-1, with unresolved D. The source material was PBMCs. The clonotype comes from a boy aged 10-17 years in good health and CMV-seronegative. CDR3 region: CASSEAYSYEQYF. The CDR3 DNA is TGTGCCAGCAGTGAGGCCTACAGCTACGAGCAGTACTTC.